This TCR beta chain is drawn from a study of response to subunit inactivated influenza vaccine (dated by TCRdb to 2016 to 2019). The study in broad terms: To follow how T cells responded to a trivalent subunit inactivated influenza vaccine, the researchers relied on deep quantitative profiling of the T cell receptor repertoire.

There are a few counts of this clonotype. What antigen it recognizes has not been identified. No much larger clone exists at a distance of one base, and base qualities are not known. V is clipped by 1 base and J by 6 bases, and the sequence between their germline boundaries is 9 bases long. Spanning cysteine to phenylalanine, the CDR3 consists of 14 amino acids. CDR3 DNA only is kept here, 42 bases in frame from base 1. CDR1 and CDR2 are drawn from the germline V gene (reference sequence): LGHDT, YNNKEL. The library was prepared using RT-PCR. Sequencing took place on an Illumina HiSeq 2500. The raw public data were reprocessed by TCRdb itself: fastp quality trimming at Q25, MiXCR clonotype calling, in-frame beta chains only. Every entry covers one CDR3 protein and lists the most common genes and DNA from its rows. For this sample there are approximately 700,000 distinct CDR3 sequences; approximately 15% appear just once. Around 10% of the sample goes to the ten largest clones.

Overall study results and their limits: According to the authors, only a limited number of new T cells may be recruited by each seasonal influenza vaccination.

Material: PBMCs from blood, obtained 11 to 12 days after vaccination. The receptor comes from a man in his forties or fifties who received an inactivated influenza vaccine. Donor details come from another sample of the same person, matched by shared clones. Rearrangement joined TRBV3-1 to TRBJ2-2; no D segment can be confidently identified. The DNA is TGTGCCAGCAGCCAAGGGCCCCGTCCCGGGGAGCTGTTTTTT. This translates into CASSQGPRPGELFF.